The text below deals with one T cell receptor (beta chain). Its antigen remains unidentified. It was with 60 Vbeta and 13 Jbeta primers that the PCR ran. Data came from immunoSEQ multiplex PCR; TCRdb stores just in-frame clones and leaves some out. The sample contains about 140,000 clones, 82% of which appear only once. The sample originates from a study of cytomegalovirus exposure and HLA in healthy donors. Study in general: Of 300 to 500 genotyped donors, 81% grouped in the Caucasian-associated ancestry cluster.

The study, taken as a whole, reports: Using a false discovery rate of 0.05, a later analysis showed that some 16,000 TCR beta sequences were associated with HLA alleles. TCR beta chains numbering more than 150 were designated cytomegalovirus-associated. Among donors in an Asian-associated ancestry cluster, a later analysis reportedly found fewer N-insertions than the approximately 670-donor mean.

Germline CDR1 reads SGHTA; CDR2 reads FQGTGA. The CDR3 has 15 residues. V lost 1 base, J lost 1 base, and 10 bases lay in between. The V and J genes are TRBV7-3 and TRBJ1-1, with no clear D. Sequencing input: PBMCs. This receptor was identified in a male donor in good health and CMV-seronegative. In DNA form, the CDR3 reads TGTGCCAGCAGCTTAATGGAGGCGGCGAACACTGAAGCTTTCTTT. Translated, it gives CASSLMEAANTEAFF. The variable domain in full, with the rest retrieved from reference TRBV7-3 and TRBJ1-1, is GAGVSQTPSNKVTEKGKYVELRCDPISGHTALYWYRQSLGQGPEFLIYFQGTGAADDSGLPNDRFFAVRPEGSVSTLKIQRTERGDSAVYLCASSLMEAANTEAFFGQGTRLTVV.